This TCR beta chain was retrieved from a study of human T cells and chemical hapten exposure. The wider study: Slight differences in pooled library volume were the main source of varying TCR yields across samples. Study-level findings and limits: No change in TCRs above 1 in 1000 frequency was produced by DPC sensitization.

Single cDNA molecules in the library carried unique molecular identifiers attached during preparation. Per the study methods: Ranging from roughly 20,000 to 750,000, TCR counts per sample had a median value of 95,638. TCRdb re-analysed the RACE reads in MiXCR, keeping a single row per CDR3 protein. The V and J calls follow TCRdb's processing rather than the paper's. The table includes around 80,000 distinct CDR3 sequences, over 8.5% detected once. Regarding time point: healthy volunteer bleed at 6 weeks. The starting material, unfractionated whole blood, was used for total RNA extraction. This clonotype was counted ten times or more. Its target is not known. Material: whole blood. This sequence originates from a male donor in good health. Some clones in this sample may be carry-over from other donors' samples.

In DNA, the CDR3 is TGTGCCAGCAGCCCCGAGGGAGCGGGAGTTGAGCAGTTCTTC. It encodes CASSPEGAGVEQFF. The chain has TRBV3-1 and TRBJ2-1, with 8 bases matching TRBD2. This CDR3 region has 14 residues. CDR1 LGHDT and CDR2 YNNKEL come from the germline V gene (reference sequence). The junction had 8 bases not matched to a gene; V was cut back by 4 bases and J by 9 bases.